Shown below are 20 T cell receptor beta chains from a single sample sequenced in a study of Ad26.COV2.S vaccination and SARS-CoV-2 variants. The table came from immunoSEQ multiplex PCR; TCRdb's copy has only in-frame clones and leaves some out. Among fewer than 400,000 clones listed, about 90% were seen once. Treatment described: some 20 received Ad26.COV2.S at low or high dose, single or two shots; about 5 received placebo; per-sample allocation not given. After the first vaccine or placebo injection, samples were drawn on day 63. The material was peripheral blood, obtained in a trial of Ad26.COV2.S vaccine versus placebo. All receptors come from a person aged 18 to 59 who received the Ad26.COV2.S COVID-19 vaccine or a placebo.

The chain joins TRBV11-2 to TRBJ2-7, with 9 nucleotides matching TRBD1. CDR1 is SGHAT and CDR2 is FQNNGV in the germline V gene. The CDR3 totals 15 residues. The V gene end was trimmed by 4 bases and the J gene end by 6 bases; junction bases not matched to a gene: 10. The CDR3 region is CASSYPGQGRVEQYF. CDR3 nucleotide sequence: TGTGCCAGCAGCTATCCGGGACAGGGCCGAGTCGAGCAGTACTTC.

This clone was seen a handful of times. This chain links TRBV7-8 with TRBJ2-1; 9 bases line up with TRBD2. Losses at the gene ends were 5 bases for V and 9 bases for J; bases not matched to a gene: 8. Germline loops: CDR1 SGHVS, CDR2 FQNEAQ. This CDR3 has 14 residues. The CDR3 nucleotides are TGTGCCAGCAGCCCCCGGACTAGCGCGAGTGAGCAGTTCTTC. Translating it yields CASSPRTSASEQFF.

The V and J genes are TRBV10-1 and TRBJ2-7; 8 bases fit TRBD1. The V gene's germline CDR1 is WNHNN and CDR2 SYGVQD (reference sequence). This CDR3 is built from 13 residues. Losses at the gene ends were 6 bases for V and 6 bases for J; bases not matched to a gene: 7. CDR3 sequence reads: CASRQGDFSEQYV. The CDR3 DNA reads as TGCGCCAGCAGACAGGGGGACTTTTCCGAGCAGTACGTC.

This clone was found a few times. The chain uses TRBV7-9 and TRBJ2-7; TRBD2 agrees at 11 bases. Germline V gene lookup returns CDR1 SEHNR and CDR2 FQNEAQ (reference sequence). Trimming removed 2 bases from V and 5 bases from J; junction bases left unmatched: 2. This CDR3 is built from 14 residues. Here the CDR3 DNA reads TGTGCCAGCAGCTTAACTAGCGGGAGTGACGAGCAGTACGTC. It specifies CASSLTSGSDEQYV.

This chain joins TRBV30 and TRBJ2-7; no clear D. V gave up 5 bases and J gave up 1 base, with 9 bases separating them. This CDR3 spans 12 amino acids. Germline CDR1 is GTSNPN and CDR2 is SVGIG (reference sequence). The CDR3 region has the DNA TGTGCCTGGGATGATGGTTCCTACGAGCAGTACGTC. Translated, it gives CAWDDGSYEQYV.

The chain joins TRBV27 to TRBJ1-2; 9 positions match TRBD1. Germline V CDR1 and CDR2: MNHEY, SMNVEV (reference sequence). Trimming at V came to 2 bases and at J to 2 bases, leaving 9 bases not matched to a gene. This CDR3 comprises 17 residues. CDR3 sequence reads: CASSLMTGGLGNYGYTF. CDR3 bases: TGTGCCAGCAGTTTAATGACAGGGGGACTCGGGAACTATGGCTACACCTTC.

The chain recombines TRBV7-2 with TRBJ1-2; D gene unclear. With 2 bases removed from V and 5 bases from J, the gap between germline ends came to 12 bases. The germline V gene encodes CDR1 SGHTA and CDR2 FQGNSA. The CDR3 contains 14 residues. The CDR3 nucleotides read TGTGCCAGCAGCTTAACTCTAGGAGGGTATGGCTACACCTTC. This translates into CASSLTLGGYGYTF.

The V gene is TRBV5-1, the J gene TRBJ2-3, with 15 positions matching TRBD2. Germline V gene data show CDR1 as SGHRS and CDR2 as YFSETQ. V lost 3 bases, J lost 4 bases, and 3 bases stayed unmatched. The CDR3 has 16 residues. This CDR3 reads CASSSGLAGGPDTQYF. In DNA, the CDR3 is TGCGCCAGCAGCTCAGGACTAGCGGGAGGGCCAGATACGCAGTATTTT.

The chain joins TRBV11-3 to TRBJ1-1; D remains unclear. V was clipped by 0 bases and J by 4 bases, with 12 bases between them. This CDR3 is 15 amino acids long. Per the germline V gene, CDR1 is SGHNT and CDR2 is YENEEA. The CDR3 here is CASSLDKVTFTEAFF. CDR3 nucleotides: TGTGCCAGCAGCTTAGATAAGGTCACCTTCACTGAAGCTTTCTTT. The complete variable domain, with remaining parts taken from reference TRBV11-3 and TRBJ1-1, reads EAGVVQSPRYKIIEKKQPVAFWCNPISGHNTLYWYLQNLGQGPELLIRYENEEAVDDSQLPKDRFSAERLKGVDSTLKIQPAELGDSAVYLCASSLDKVTFTEAFFGQGTRLTVV.

Here the CDR3 DNA reads TGTGCCAGCAGTGAAGCGCTTCAGGGTTACAATGAGCAGTTCTTC. Protein product: CASSEALQGYNEQFF. This chain links TRBV2 with TRBJ2-1, with a weak D call TRBD1 (5 bases). Trimming removed 0 bases at V and 4 bases at J, with 10 bases between. Germline values: CDR1 SNHLY, CDR2 FYNNEI. The CDR3 length is 15 residues.

Turning to this clone: The sample holds other DNA sequences that translate to the same CDR3. The chain uses TRBV9 and TRBJ1-5, with 7 bases that match TRBD1. J gave up 0 bases and V 0 bases, and 0 bases lay outside the gene matches. Germline V gene sequence: CDR1 SGDLS, CDR2 YYNGEE. The CDR3 runs to 15 residues. CDR3 residues: CASSVGTGSNQPQHF. The CDR3 DNA reads TGTGCCAGCAGCGTAGGGACAGGTAGCAATCAGCCCCAGCATTTT.

A single count supports this clone. The rearrangement links TRBV18 to TRBJ1-1; no firm D call. This CDR3 contains 13 residues. Deletions cut 2 bases from V and 7 bases from J, with 11 bases between. Germline V CDR1 and CDR2: KGHSH, LQKENI. In nucleotides, the CDR3 is TGTGCCAGCTCACCAGCCCGATCGATTGAAGCTTTCTTT. Encoded protein: CASSPARSIEAFF.

The chain joins TRBV14 to TRBJ2-3; tentative D call: TRBD2 (6 bases). The CDR3 sequence is 13 residues long. CDR1 and CDR2 (germline): SGHDN, FVKESK. V lost 0 bases and J lost 5, with 6 bases in between. The CDR3 DNA reads TGTGCCAGCAGCCAAGAGGAGGGAGATACGCAGTATTTT. This codes for CASSQEEGDTQYF.

The chain is built from TRBV6-6 and TRBJ1-2; no reliable D call. The ends were cut back, 8 bases at V and 3 bases at J, with 13 bases in the middle. This CDR3 comprises 13 residues. Per germline, CDR1 MNHNY and CDR2 SVGAGI (reference sequence). DNA of the CDR3: TGTGCCAGCTCGACGAGGTTGGACTATGGCTACACCTTC. This sequence encodes CASSTRLDYGYTF.

The V gene is TRBV6-2 or TRBV6-3, the J gene TRBJ2-7; 7 bases align to TRBD1. CDR1 and CDR2 (germline): MNHEY, SVGEGT. J lost 2 bases, V lost 5 bases, and 3 bases had no gene match. The CDR3 has 13 residues. CDR3 nucleotide sequence: TGTGCCAGCAGTACGACAGGGACCTACGAGCAGTACTTC. It encodes CASSTTGTYEQYF.

This clone has just one count. J is TRBJ2-5 and V is TRBV27; no clear D. CDR3 length equals 13 residues. CDR1 and CDR2 from the germline V gene are MNHEY and SMNVEV (reference sequence). With 5 bases removed from V and 4 bases from J, the gap between germline ends came to 11 bases. The CDR3 sequence: CASSPSRAETQYF. The CDR3 DNA reads as TGTGCCAGCAGTCCCTCGCGCGCAGAGACCCAGTACTTC.

CDR3 nucleotides: TGCGCCAGCAGCTCGGGGCGGGGGGGAACAGATACGCAGTATTTT. Translated, it gives CASSSGRGGTDTQYF. The V and J genes are TRBV4-1 and TRBJ2-3, with 9 positions matching TRBD2. Trimming at V came to 5 bases and at J to 3 bases, leaving 6 bases not matched to a gene. The length of the CDR3 is 15 residues. In germline, CDR1 is MGHRA, CDR2 YSYEKL.

The chain has TRBV20-1 and TRBJ1-3; no reliable D call. Trimming cost V 7 bases and J 4 bases, with 8 bases left between them. The CDR3 sequence is 11 residues long. The germline V gene has CDR1 DFQATT and CDR2 SNEGSKA (reference sequence). CDR3 protein: CSGDTGNTIYF. The CDR3 DNA reads TGCAGTGGGGATACAGGAAACACCATATATTTT.

A single count supports this clone. The rearrangement uses TRBV29-1 and TRBJ1-3; D is perhaps TRBD1 (5 bases). Trimming removed 5 bases from V and 0 bases from J, with 11 bases in between. The CDR3 has 14 amino acids. CDR1 and CDR2 (germline): SQVTM, ANQGSEA. This chain's CDR3 is CSVKGRNSGNTIYF. CDR3 nucleotide sequence: TGCAGCGTTAAGGGACGGAACTCTGGAAACACCATATATTTT. The full variable domain, rest sourced from reference TRBV29-1 and TRBJ1-3, is SAVISQKPSRDICQRGTSLTIQCQVDSQVTMMFWYRQQPGQSLTLIATANQGSEATYESGFVIDKFPISRPNLTFSTLTVSNMSPEDSSIYLCSVKGRNSGNTIYFGEGSWLTVV.

The V and J genes are TRBV5-6 and TRBJ2-3, with 7 nucleotides matching TRBD1. V dropped 0 bases and J dropped 1; count of bases not matched to a gene: 2. This CDR3 contains 15 residues. CDR1 is SGHDT and CDR2 is YYEEEE in the germline V gene. The CDR3 bases are TGTGCCAGCAGCTTGGGACAGGGCGGCACAGATACGCAGTATTTT. Protein product: CASSLGQGGTDTQYF.